One and the same sample provided the 11 T cell receptor beta chains below, sequenced in a study of STAT3 mutations in large granular lymphocyte leukemia. Study-wide points: At least one immunodominant TCR beta clonotype appeared in every T-cell large granular lymphocyte leukemia patient.

Their cognate antigens are unknown. Assay: immunoSEQ multiplex PCR; the TCRdb copy retains only in-frame clones and omits some. Among 30,000 to 40,000 clones listed, around 85% were seen once. What was sequenced was peripheral blood mononuclear cells. The receptors shown here come from a man in his fifties or sixties with T-cell large granular lymphocyte leukemia. Some clones in this sample may be carry-over from other donors' samples.

This chain joins TRBV11-2 and TRBJ2-7, with D maybe TRBD1 (6 bases). CDR1 is SGHAT, CDR2 FQNNGV, per germline. This CDR3 spans 17 amino acids. V was pared by 7 bases and J by 3 bases, with 25 bases between. CDR3 sequence: CASIRLSPGHTYYEQYF. As DNA, the CDR3 is TGTGCCAGCATACGCCTCTCCCCGGGACATACTTACTACGAGCAGTACTTC.

This chain uses TRBV6-6 with TRBJ2-7, with 13 bases that match TRBD2. V gave up 7 bases and J gave up 2 bases; unmatched junction bases: 2. There are 14 residues in the CDR3. Germline CDR1 and CDR2: MNHNY and SVGAGI (reference sequence). This chain's CDR3 is CASTGLAGAYEQYF. Here the CDR3 DNA reads TGTGCCAGCACAGGACTAGCGGGGGCCTACGAGCAGTACTTC.

The rearrangement links TRBV5-1 to TRBJ1-1; TRBD1 might be the D (5 bases). Trimming removed 0 bases at V and 1 base at J, with 7 bases between. Germline V lookup: CDR1 SGHRS, CDR2 YFSETQ. The CDR3 has 14 amino acids. The CDR3 sequence is CASSLATENTEAFF. The CDR3 DNA follows: TGCGCCAGCAGCTTGGCGACAGAGAACACTGAAGCTTTCTTT. Using reference TRBV5-1 and TRBJ1-1 for the parts outside the CDR3, the full variable domain is KAGVTQTPRYLIKTRGQQVTLSCSPISGHRSVSWYQQTPGQGLQFLFEYFSETQRNKGNFPGRFSGRQFSNSRSEMNVSTLELGDSALYLCASSLATENTEAFFGQGTRLTVV.

This clone was counted a single time. V is TRBV7-2 and J is TRBJ2-5, with D unresolved. The CDR3 has 12 amino acids. Trimming took 1 base from V and 5 from J, leaving 5 bases between them. The germline V gene has CDR1 SGHTA and CDR2 FQGNSA. This chain's CDR3 is CASSLVGETQYF. The CDR3 coding sequence is TGTGCCAGCAGCTTAGTAGGTGAGACCCAGTACTTC.

The chain has TRBV5-1 and TRBJ2-1; TRBD1 or TRBD2 may be the D gene (5 bases each). Trimming removed 2 bases at V and 4 bases at J, with 10 bases between. CDR3 size: 14 residues. The germline gives CDR1 SGHRS, CDR2 YFSETQ. For the CDR3, the DNA is TGCGCCAGCAGCTTACAGGACTCGTACAATGAGCAGTTCTTC. Protein sequence: CASSLQDSYNEQFF.

The genes are TRBV7-9 and TRBJ1-4; 9 bases agree with TRBD1. The CDR3 length is 17 residues. V dropped 4 bases and J dropped 4; count of bases not matched to a gene: 10. The germline V gene has CDR1 SEHNR and CDR2 FQNEAQ (reference sequence). DNA for the CDR3: TGTGCCAGCAGCTCCCGGACAGGGGACGCCCTTAATGAAAAACTGTTTTTT. Translation gives CASSSRTGDALNEKLFF.

The chain recombines TRBV9 with TRBJ1-5; D is undetermined. Between the trimmed V and J ends, which lost 3 bases and 5 bases, there was a span of 12 bases. This CDR3 comprises 14 residues. The germline CDR1 and CDR2 sequences are SGDLS and YYNGEE. The CDR3 spells CASSADPADQPQHF. Here the CDR3 DNA reads TGTGCCAGCAGCGCTGACCCTGCTGATCAGCCCCAGCATTTT.

The genes are TRBV5-1 and TRBJ2-1, with D unresolved. The CDR3 runs 13 residues. CDR1 SGHRS and CDR2 YFSETQ come from the germline V gene. V was shortened by 4 bases and J by 6 bases, with 11 bases between the two germline ends. CDR3 DNA sequence: TGCGCCAGCAGCGTATCCCCGGGCAATGAGCAGTTCTTC. Protein product: CASSVSPGNEQFF. Based on the CDR3 plus reference TRBV5-1 and TRBJ2-1, the full variable domain is KAGVTQTPRYLIKTRGQQVTLSCSPISGHRSVSWYQQTPGQGLQFLFEYFSETQRNKGNFPGRFSGRQFSNSRSEMNVSTLELGDSALYLCASSVSPGNEQFFGPGTRLTVL.

The J gene is TRBJ2-5, the V gene TRBV5-1, with a weak D call TRBD1 (6 bases). Germline CDR1 SGHRS, CDR2 YFSETQ. This CDR3 contains 15 residues. V was shortened by 0 bases and J by 0 bases, with 9 bases between the two germline ends. The CDR3 here is CASSLGDINQETQYF. CDR3 sequence (DNA): TGCGCCAGCAGCTTGGGGGACATAAACCAAGAGACCCAGTACTTC.

This clone was observed a few times. This sequence joins TRBV6-5 and TRBJ2-3; TRBD2 might be the D (5 bases). V was trimmed by 4 bases and J by 6 bases, leaving 17 bases between them. The CDR3 consists of 15 residues. CDR1 is MNHEY, CDR2 SVGAGI, per germline. This CDR3 reads CASSSLTTKADTQYF. The CDR3, as DNA: TGTGCCAGCAGTTCCCTGACTACCAAGGCTGATACGCAGTATTTT.

This clone was observed a few times. This CDR3 reads CASSETRWQGDTEAFF. As DNA, the CDR3 is TGTGCCAGCAGCGAAACCCGGTGGCAGGGGGACACTGAAGCTTTCTTT. The genes are TRBV25-1 and TRBJ1-1, with TRBD1 matching over 7 bases. Trimming cost V 6 bases and J 3 bases; bases outside gene matches: 13. This CDR3 is built from 16 residues. CDR1 and CDR2 from the germline V gene are MGHDK and SYGVNS.